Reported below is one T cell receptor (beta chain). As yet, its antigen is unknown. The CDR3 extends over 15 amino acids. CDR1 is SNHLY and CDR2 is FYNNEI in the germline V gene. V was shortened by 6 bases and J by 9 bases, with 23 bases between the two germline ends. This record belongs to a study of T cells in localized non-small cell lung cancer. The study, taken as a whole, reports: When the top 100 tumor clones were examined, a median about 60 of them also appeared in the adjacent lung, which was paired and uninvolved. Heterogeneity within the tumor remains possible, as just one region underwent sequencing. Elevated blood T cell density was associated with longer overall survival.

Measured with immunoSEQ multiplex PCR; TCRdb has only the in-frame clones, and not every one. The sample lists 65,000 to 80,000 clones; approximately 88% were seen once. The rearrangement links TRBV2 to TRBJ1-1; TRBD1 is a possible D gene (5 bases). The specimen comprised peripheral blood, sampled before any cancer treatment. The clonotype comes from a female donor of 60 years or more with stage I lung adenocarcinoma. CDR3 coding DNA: TGTGCCAGCAGCCTCTTCCTGGGGGAGGTGGGAAAAGCTTTCTTT. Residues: CASSLFLGEVGKAFF.